Following are 25 T cell receptor beta chains from one sample sequenced in a study of blood T cell repertoires in COVID-19 (dated by TCRdb to 2020 to 2022). Libraries were constructed by the immunoSEQ multiplex PCR assay. TCRdb's version of the immuneACCESS table is confined to in-frame rearrangements and falls short of the full clone set. An unresolved V gene accounts for under half of the shortfall where checked; the remainder is of unknown origin. In this sample the table shows about 190,000 clones, roughly nine tenths of which occur a single time. The ten largest clones add up to approximately 6.7% of the sample. The sample taken for sequencing was peripheral blood. These receptor sequences come from a man aged 40-55 years with acute or convalescent COVID-19.

J is TRBJ1-3 and V is TRBV4-1; TRBD1 is a possible D gene (5 bases). V lost 0 bases and J lost 11, with 14 bases in between. The germline V gene encodes CDR1 MGHRA and CDR2 YSYEKL. This CDR3 is built from 14 residues. CDR3 loop: CASSQDLRGTAIYF. The CDR3 nucleotides are TGCGCCAGCAGCCAAGATCTAAGGGGAACTGCCATATATTTT.

The V call is TRBV29-1, the J call TRBJ2-7; possibly TRBD1 for D (5 bases). The CDR3 extends over 12 amino acids. Germline CDR1 and CDR2: SQVTM and ANQGSEA. With 4 bases removed from V and 2 bases from J, the gap between germline ends came to 9 bases. CDR3 loop: CSVATAPYEQYF. The CDR3 coding sequence is TGCAGCGTTGCGACAGCACCCTACGAGCAGTACTTC.

A few counts support this clone. V is TRBV10-1 and J is TRBJ1-6; perhaps TRBD1 as D (6 bases). V lost 6 bases to trimming and J lost 9 bases, with 12 bases between them. Per germline, CDR1 WNHNN and CDR2 SYGVQD (reference sequence). This CDR3 spans 13 amino acids. The CDR3 DNA reads as TGCGCCAGCAGCACAGGGTTTTCTTCACCCCTCCACTTT. It is translated as CASSTGFSSPLHF.

The chain is built from TRBV9 and TRBJ2-1; 8 bases are a match to TRBD1. CDR1 is SGDLS, CDR2 YYNGEE, per germline. J gave up 8 bases and V 4 bases, and 11 bases lay outside the gene matches. This CDR3 is 15 amino acids long. The DNA for the CDR3 is TGTGCCAGCAGCCGCAGAGGGGCGACAGGGGATGAGCAGTTCTTC. Amino acids: CASSRRGATGDEQFF.

V is TRBV19 and J is TRBJ2-3; D is unclear. V lost 8 bases, J lost 2 bases, and 5 bases lay in between. The length of the CDR3 is 11 residues. In germline, CDR1 is LNHDA, CDR2 SQIVND (reference sequence). CDR3 sequence reads: CASSFTDTQYF. In nucleotides, the CDR3 is TGTGCCAGTTCTTTCACAGATACGCAGTATTTT.

V and J are TRBV13 and TRBJ2-3, with TRBD1 as a possible D gene (5 bases). V was shortened by 6 bases and J by 4 bases, with 14 bases between the two germline ends. From germline, CDR1 is PRHDT and CDR2 FYEKMQ (reference sequence). There are 14 residues in the CDR3. The CDR3 reads CASRRAGSADTQYF. As DNA, the CDR3 is TGTGCCAGCAGGCGAGCAGGGTCGGCAGATACGCAGTATTTT.

The J gene is TRBJ2-3, the V gene TRBV10-3; 13 nucleotides agree with TRBD2. V lost 6 bases to trimming and J lost 13 bases; unmatched junction nucleotides: 10. The CDR3 sequence is 14 residues long. CDR1 and CDR2 from the germline V gene are ENHRY and SYGVKD. CDR3 amino acids: CAISTSGGAFKEYF. In DNA form, the CDR3 reads TGTGCCATCAGCACTAGCGGGGGGGCCTTTAAGGAGTATTTT.

The chain combines TRBV5-1 with TRBJ2-3; D perhaps matches TRBD2 (6 bases). Germline loops: CDR1 SGHRS, CDR2 YFSETQ. The CDR3 has 14 amino acids. Trimming left V 2 bases short and J 0 bases short, with 7 bases between. The CDR3 loop reads CASSFGGSTDTQYF. The CDR3 DNA sequence: TGCGCCAGCAGCTTCGGGGGAAGCACAGATACGCAGTATTTT.

The CDR3 reads CAISGGSDRGHPGELFF. DNA for the CDR3: TGTGCCATTAGCGGCGGGTCCGACAGGGGACATCCCGGGGAGCTGTTTTTT. The chain recombines TRBV10-3 with TRBJ2-2, with 8 nucleotides matching TRBD1. V shed 9 bases, J shed 6 bases, and the junction held 18 bases outside the gene matches. Germline V gene sequence: CDR1 ENHRY, CDR2 SYGVKD. The CDR3 loop spans 17 amino acids.

The rearrangement joins TRBV19 to TRBJ1-5; D possibly corresponds to TRBD1 (6 bases). The CDR3 contains 18 residues. Between the trimmed V and J ends, which lost 3 bases and 1 base, there was a span of 19 bases. In germline, CDR1 is LNHDA, CDR2 SQIVND (reference sequence). The CDR3 coding sequence is TGTGCCAGTAGTATCCGGTCTCTCCTACAGGGAAGCAATCAGCCCCAGCATTTT. Translation: CASSIRSLLQGSNQPQHF.

This chain uses TRBV30 with TRBJ1-5; D possibly corresponds to TRBD1 (6 bases). Germline loops: CDR1 GTSNPN, CDR2 SVGIG (reference sequence). Trimming removed 2 bases from V and 3 bases from J, with 14 bases in between. The CDR3 runs to 15 residues. The CDR3 nucleotides are TGTGCCTGGAGTTCTAGGGGGGGGATCAATCAGCCCCAGCATTTT. Protein: CAWSSRGGINQPQHF.

The genes are TRBV21-1 and TRBJ1-5; the table's TRBD1 call for D was not verified on the DNA. TRBV21-1 constitutes a pseudogene. The CDR3 consists of 16 residues. The CDR3 loop reads CASSKGTGMVHQPQHF. CDR3 in DNA: TGTGCCAGCAGCAAAGGGACAGGGATGGTGCATCAGCCCCAGCATTTT.

The chain links TRBV2 to TRBJ2-3; 7 bases match TRBD1. Germline lookup yields CDR1 SNHLY and CDR2 FYNNEI. The CDR3 is 16 residues long. J was trimmed by 4 bases and V by 6 bases; bases with no gene match: 13. This CDR3 reads CASSRDSPEGADTQYF. Written as DNA, the CDR3 is TGTGCCAGCAGCCGGGACAGCCCCGAGGGCGCAGATACGCAGTATTTT.

The sample holds one count of this clone. DNA of the CDR3: TGTGCCATCAGTGAGTCGGGGGGGCTAGGGACCCAAGAGACCCAGTACTTC. Its translation is CAISESGGLGTQETQYF. The chain couples TRBV10-3 to TRBJ2-5, with TRBD2 as a possible D gene (7 bases). The CDR3 length is 17 residues. V dropped 0 bases and J dropped 1 base, with 15 bases sitting between them. The germline V gene has CDR1 ENHRY and CDR2 SYGVKD.

This clone was picked up one time. V gene TRBV5-6 combines with J gene TRBJ2-3; 7 nucleotides align to TRBD1. Germline V gene data show CDR1 as SGHDT and CDR2 as YYEEEE. The CDR3 has 13 amino acids. Trimming at V came to 4 bases and at J to 6 bases, leaving 5 bases not matched to a gene. CDR3 residues: CASSLTGWDTQYF. The CDR3 nucleotides read TGTGCCAGCAGCCTGACAGGGTGGGATACGCAGTATTTT.

The chain carries TRBV5-1 and TRBJ1-5; 7 bases map to TRBD1. Unmatched junction bases numbered 7, after V lost 0 bases and J lost 7 bases. The CDR3 consists of 15 residues. Germline V gene lookup returns CDR1 SGHRS and CDR2 YFSETQ. The CDR3 loop is CASSLGDSSGQPQHF. DNA for the CDR3: TGCGCCAGCAGCTTGGGGGACAGTTCGGGCCAGCCCCAGCATTTT. The variable domain in full, with the rest retrieved from reference TRBV5-1 and TRBJ1-5, is KAGVTQTPRYLIKTRGQQVTLSCSPISGHRSVSWYQQTPGQGLQFLFEYFSETQRNKGNFPGRFSGRQFSNSRSEMNVSTLELGDSALYLCASSLGDSSGQPQHFGDGTRLSIL.

This chain joins TRBV7-2 and TRBJ1-1, with D perhaps matching TRBD1 (5 bases). Looked up from germline, CDR1 is SGHTA and CDR2 is FQGNSA. V was pared by 5 bases and J by 2 bases, with 15 bases between. The CDR3 is 15 residues long. CDR3 sequence (DNA): TGTGCCAGCAGCGGATACAGGACGGTAAACACTGAAGCTTTCTTT. Translated: CASSGYRTVNTEAFF.

This clone is a singleton in its sample. V gene TRBV7-9 combines with J gene TRBJ2-7, with 7 bases lining up with TRBD1. The CDR3 covers 19 residues. Germline trimming cut 2 bases from V and 0 bases from J; bases unmatched to any gene: 16. Looked up from germline, CDR1 is SEHNR and CDR2 is FQNEAQ (reference sequence). CDR3 amino acids: CASSLYGTAFYSSSYEQYF. The CDR3 nucleotides are TGTGCCAGCAGCTTATACGGGACAGCCTTCTACTCGAGCTCCTACGAGCAGTACTTC.

In DNA form, the CDR3 reads TGTGCCAGCAGCTCAGCCGGGACAGCTCACACCGGGGAGCTGTTTTTT. Protein product: CASSSAGTAHTGELFF. The V call is TRBV11-2, the J call TRBJ2-2; 7 positions agree with TRBD1. The CDR3 has 16 residues. The germline CDR1 and CDR2 sequences are SGHAT and FQNNGV. V gave up 4 bases and J gave up 3 bases; unmatched junction bases: 8.

The CDR3 nucleotides are TGTGCCAGCAGAGGGACAGGTCTGAACACCGGGGAGCTGTTTTTT. Residues: CASRGTGLNTGELFF. The rearrangement joins TRBV2 to TRBJ2-2, with 8 bases matching TRBD1. Looked up from germline, CDR1 is SNHLY and CDR2 is FYNNEI. CDR3 length: 15 residues. V shed 6 bases, J shed 1 base, and the junction held 4 bases outside the gene matches.

The V call is TRBV27, the J call TRBJ1-1, with TRBD1 matching 12 bases. Trimming cost V 6 bases and J 5 bases; bases outside gene matches: 1. CDR1 is MNHEY, CDR2 SMNVEV, per germline (reference sequence). This CDR3 has 13 amino acids. The CDR3 DNA sequence: TGTGCCAGCAGGGGACAGGGGGCTACTGAAGCTTTCTTT. Translating it yields CASRGQGATEAFF.

V usage is TRBV27 and J usage is TRBJ1-6; possible D gene TRBD1, 6 bases. There are 13 residues in the CDR3. V lost 5 bases and J 10 bases, leaving 12 bases between the germline ends. The germline V gene encodes CDR1 MNHEY and CDR2 SMNVEV (reference sequence). In nucleotides, the CDR3 is TGTGCCAGCAGTCCGACAGGCGGGTCACCCCTCCACTTT. Protein product: CASSPTGGSPLHF.

This clone has just one count. V gene TRBV6-2 or TRBV6-3 combines with J gene TRBJ1-1; 11 nucleotides match TRBD1. The ends lost 4 bases at V and 3 bases at J; junction bases unmatched: 7. Germline loops: CDR1 MNHEY, CDR2 SVGEGT. CDR3 length: 16 residues. The CDR3 loop reads CASSSPRDRGDTEAFF. The DNA for the CDR3 is TGTGCCAGCAGTTCCCCTCGGGACAGGGGGGACACTGAAGCTTTCTTT.

This sequence joins TRBV6-1 and TRBJ2-7; TRBD1 is a possible D gene (6 bases). The CDR3 spans 15 residues. Trimming stripped 1 base from V and 2 bases from J, with 12 bases between. The V gene's germline CDR1 is MNHNS and CDR2 SASEGT. The CDR3, as DNA: TGTGCCAGCAGTGAAGGTAGGACAGTGACCTACGAGCAGTACTTC. Amino acid sequence: CASSEGRTVTYEQYF.

The V call is TRBV19, the J call TRBJ1-4, with D unresolved. The CDR3 is made up of 14 amino acids. V dropped 6 bases and J dropped 8 bases, with 16 bases sitting between them. The V gene's germline CDR1 is LNHDA and CDR2 SQIVND (reference sequence). CDR3 residues: CASRKTWGEEKLFF. DNA for the CDR3: TGTGCCAGTAGGAAGACTTGGGGAGAGGAAAAACTGTTTTTT.